The rows below give T cell receptor beta chains drawn from one sample of a study of CD8+ T cells in alopecia areata. Here immunoSEQ multiplex PCR was the method, and the copy in TCRdb shows in-frame clones only, minus some. In the table there are 80,000 to 100,000 clones, 44% of which are singletons. Here the sequenced sample was CD8+ T cells sorted from blood, taken at week 24, from a patient treated with tofacitinib. The receptor set was obtained from a human donor with alopecia areata. Both conserved end residues are part of each CDR3. Each record gives: CDR3 DNA, CDR3 protein, J gene, V gene, clone size, D gene, CDR3 length. D genes are given only for firm matches. Expanded clones get a size class; other rows say once, few or many, or leave the size out.

cdr3_nt: TGCAGCATCCGGACAGGGGACTATGGCTACACCTTC
cdr3_aa: CSIRTGDYGYTF
j_call: TRBJ1-2
v_call: TRBV29-1
clone_size: .
d_call: TRBD1
cdr3_length: 12

cdr3_nt: TGTGCCAGCAGCTCAAGTCCCGGATTAGAGGTGCCAGATACGCAGTATTTT
cdr3_aa: CASSSSPGLEVPDTQYF
j_call: TRBJ2-3
v_call: TRBV7-2
clone_size: .
d_call: .
cdr3_length: 17

cdr3_nt: TGTGCCAGCAGCCGGGGACGGTACAATGAGCAGTTCTTC
cdr3_aa: CASSRGRYNEQFF
j_call: TRBJ2-1
v_call: TRBV28
clone_size: few
d_call: .
cdr3_length: 13

cdr3_nt: TGTGCCAGCAGCCCGGACTCCGGGAGGGCCCAGTACTTC
cdr3_aa: CASSPDSGRAQYF
j_call: TRBJ2-5
v_call: TRBV9
clone_size: few
d_call: TRBD2
cdr3_length: 13

cdr3_nt: TGCAGCGCCCGGACTAGCCCGGATGAGCAGTTCTTC
cdr3_aa: CSARTSPDEQFF
j_call: TRBJ2-1
v_call: TRBV29-1
clone_size: few
d_call: TRBD2
cdr3_length: 12

cdr3_nt: TGTGCCTGGAGTTACAGGTCCTACAATGAGCAGTTCTTC
cdr3_aa: CAWSYRSYNEQFF
j_call: TRBJ2-1
v_call: TRBV30
clone_size: few
d_call: .
cdr3_length: 13

cdr3_nt: TGTGCCAGCAGCCCCCAGGGAGCAGCGGGAGCATCTGGGGCCAACGTCCTGACTTTC
cdr3_aa: CASSPQGAAGASGANVLTF
j_call: TRBJ2-6
v_call: TRBV13
clone_size: .
d_call: TRBD2
cdr3_length: 19

cdr3_nt: TGTGCCAGCAGTTACTCACCACCTACAGGGTTTGAGACCCAGTACTTC
cdr3_aa: CASSYSPPTGFETQYF
j_call: TRBJ2-5
v_call: TRBV6-5
clone_size: once
d_call: .
cdr3_length: 16

cdr3_nt: TGTGCCTGGAAGGACTACCAAGAGACCCAGTACTTC
cdr3_aa: CAWKDYQETQYF
j_call: TRBJ2-5
v_call: TRBV30
clone_size: few
d_call: .
cdr3_length: 12

cdr3_nt: TGCAGCGGACTAGGGGTGGGAGCGGAGGCCCAGTACTTC
cdr3_aa: CSGLGVGAEAQYF
j_call: TRBJ2-5
v_call: TRBV29-1
clone_size: .
d_call: .
cdr3_length: 13

cdr3_nt: TGCGCCAGCAGCCAGGTGGGGAGCCATGAGCAGTTCTTC
cdr3_aa: CASSQVGSHEQFF
j_call: TRBJ2-1
v_call: TRBV4-1
clone_size: .
d_call: .
cdr3_length: 13

cdr3_nt: TGCAGCGACACAAGTCGAGTGGGGACAGATACGCAGTATTTT
cdr3_aa: CSDTSRVGTDTQYF
j_call: TRBJ2-3
v_call: TRBV29-1
clone_size: .
d_call: .
cdr3_length: 14

cdr3_nt: TGCAGCGTGGCCCTAGCGGGAGATAGTGAGCAGTTCTTC
cdr3_aa: CSVALAGDSEQFF
j_call: TRBJ2-1
v_call: TRBV29-1
clone_size: .
d_call: TRBD2
cdr3_length: 13

cdr3_nt: TGTGCCAGCAGCGGTCCGCGGGAGAGGACCGGGGAGCTGTTTTTT
cdr3_aa: CASSGPRERTGELFF
j_call: TRBJ2-2
v_call: TRBV7-3
clone_size: .
d_call: TRBD2
cdr3_length: 15

cdr3_nt: TGTGCCAGCAGCTTTTTGGGGCAAGAGACCCAGTACTTC
cdr3_aa: CASSFLGQETQYF
j_call: TRBJ2-5
v_call: TRBV7-9
clone_size: .
d_call: .
cdr3_length: 13

cdr3_nt: TGCAGTGCTTCTGAGCAGTTCTTC
cdr3_aa: CSASEQFF
j_call: TRBJ2-1
v_call: TRBV20-1
clone_size: .
d_call: .
cdr3_length: 8

cdr3_nt: TGTGCCAGCCCCAAGGGGGGATATGGCTACACCTTC
cdr3_aa: CASPKGGYGYTF
j_call: TRBJ1-2
v_call: TRBV7-2
clone_size: few
d_call: .
cdr3_length: 12

cdr3_nt: TGTGCCAGCAGAACCGGGACAGGGGTCCACAATGAGCAGTTCTTC
cdr3_aa: CASRTGTGVHNEQFF
j_call: TRBJ2-1
v_call: TRBV6-5
clone_size: few
d_call: TRBD1
cdr3_length: 15

cdr3_nt: TGTGCCAGCAGCTTAGAAGAGGACAGGGACACTGAAGCTTTCTTT
cdr3_aa: CASSLEEDRDTEAFF
j_call: TRBJ1-1
v_call: TRBV11-2
clone_size: .
d_call: TRBD1
cdr3_length: 15

cdr3_nt: TGTGCCAGCAGCCAAGACCAGGGGGTCCGCAATGAGCAGTTCTTC
cdr3_aa: CASSQDQGVRNEQFF
j_call: TRBJ2-1
v_call: TRBV14
clone_size: .
d_call: TRBD1
cdr3_length: 15

cdr3_nt: TGCGCCAGCAGCTTGGACAATGAAGAAAAACTGTTTTTT
cdr3_aa: CASSLDNEEKLFF
j_call: TRBJ1-4
v_call: TRBV5-1
clone_size: .
d_call: .
cdr3_length: 13

cdr3_nt: TGTGCCAGCAGTTTGGGACAGGGGAATCAGCCCCAGCATTTT
cdr3_aa: CASSLGQGNQPQHF
j_call: TRBJ1-5
v_call: TRBV27
clone_size: .
d_call: TRBD1
cdr3_length: 14

cdr3_nt: TGCAGCGTGGAGGACAGATACGAGCAGTACTTC
cdr3_aa: CSVEDRYEQYF
j_call: TRBJ2-7
v_call: TRBV29-1
clone_size: few
d_call: .
cdr3_length: 11

cdr3_nt: TGTGCCAGCAGCAAAGTCGGGCGGAGGAACACTGAAGCTTTCTTT
cdr3_aa: CASSKVGRRNTEAFF
j_call: TRBJ1-1
v_call: TRBV21-1
clone_size: .
d_call: .
cdr3_length: 15

cdr3_nt: TGTGCCAGCAGCAAAACGGAAAGAGGCTACACCTTC
cdr3_aa: CASSKTERGYTF
j_call: TRBJ1-2
v_call: TRBV6-5
clone_size: few
d_call: .
cdr3_length: 12

cdr3_nt: TGTGCCAGCAGTTTATCCACAGCGAATGAGCAGTTCTTC
cdr3_aa: CASSLSTANEQFF
j_call: TRBJ2-1
v_call: TRBV27
clone_size: .
d_call: .
cdr3_length: 13

cdr3_nt: TGTGCCAGCAGTTCTACAAGAAACTATGGCTACACCTTC
cdr3_aa: CASSSTRNYGYTF
j_call: TRBJ1-2
v_call: TRBV27
clone_size: .
d_call: .
cdr3_length: 13

cdr3_nt: TGTGCCAGCAGCCCCCTTTCTTGGGATGCGCAGTATTTT
cdr3_aa: CASSPLSWDAQYF
j_call: TRBJ2-3
v_call: TRBV7-9
clone_size: .
d_call: .
cdr3_length: 13

cdr3_nt: TGTGCCAGTAGTCTTACGGGACAGGGGAGACAAGAGACCCAGTACTTC
cdr3_aa: CASSLTGQGRQETQYF
j_call: TRBJ2-5
v_call: TRBV19
clone_size: .
d_call: TRBD1
cdr3_length: 16

cdr3_nt: TGTGCCAGCAGCGCGGGACCGGCGGAGCAGTACTTC
cdr3_aa: CASSAGPAEQYF
j_call: TRBJ2-7
v_call: TRBV7-9
clone_size: few
d_call: .
cdr3_length: 12

cdr3_nt: TGTGCCAGCAGCCTGGGGGGGTTGGATGGCTACACCTTC
cdr3_aa: CASSLGGLDGYTF
j_call: TRBJ1-2
v_call: TRBV11-2
clone_size: few
d_call: .
cdr3_length: 13